The source of this TCR beta chain is a study of cytomegalovirus exposure and HLA in healthy donors. Overall study results and limits: Later genetic work tied a missense DCLRE1C variant to beta-chain V and J trimming. Per a later analysis, about 18,000 TCR beta sequences showed association with HLA alleles at 0.05 false discovery rate.

Notes on this clone: Its antigen is unidentified.

Both 60 Vbeta primers and 13 Jbeta primers went into the PCR. TCRdb's copy holds only in-frame clones and misses some; the assay was immunoSEQ multiplex PCR. Among approximately 100,000 clones listed, about 70% were seen once. The CDR3 is 15 residues long. Per the germline V gene, CDR1 is SGHRS and CDR2 is YFSETQ. The V and J ends lost 3 bases and 1 base respectively, with 13 bases between them. The sequencing input was PBMCs. This chain connects TRBV5-1 to TRBJ1-1; D might be TRBD1 (5 bases). The receptor was isolated from a human donor in good health. CDR3 bases: TGCGCCAGCAGCTGGGGGACTATTCAGAACACTGAAGCTTTCTTT. Protein product: CASSWGTIQNTEAFF.